Listed here is a single T cell receptor (beta chain). This clone has only one observation. The antigen this receptor binds is unknown. No much larger clone exists at a distance of one base, and base qualities are not known. The sample is drawn from a study of blood T cell repertoires in COVID-19 (dated by TCRdb to 2020 to 2021). About the study as a whole: Samples from collaborators originated in the United States, Italy and Spain and spanned both the acute and convalescent phases of COVID-19. The repertoires were released in a freely available public database meant as a resource for research on the immune response to SARS-CoV-2. The samples were drawn from the first 160 participants of the ongoing ImmuneRACE study and from 950 to 1,500 subjects provided by 6 global collaborators. Where available, HLA class I and class II types were obtained from metadata supplied by the sample provider rather than from assay-based typing. Subjects who had been exposed to COVID-19, were actively infected with it, or had recovered from it provided the deeply sampled blood TCRbeta repertoires that made up the dataset. The material from the prospective study consisted of cDNA or gDNA derived from T cells, B-cell-depleted T cells, or PBMCs. The sample metadata nearly always contained a de-identified subject ID, COVID-19 status, age in years and sex. The investigation overall reported the following: The quantity of clinical and demographic metadata differed by source and by participant and was supplied without curation.

The germline V gene gives CDR1 as SGDLS and CDR2 as YYNGEE. The trim is 0 bases for V and 13 bases for J, with a gap of 19 bases between the germline ends. Inclusive of the bounding cysteine and phenylalanine, the CDR3 is 14 residues long. Solely the CDR3 DNA is kept, with 42 bases framed from the first base. A second Seattle source provided samples from volunteer blood donors who had recovered from COVID-19. Each collaborating institution followed its own protocols to collect whole blood in K2EDTA tubes. For TCRbeta analysis, collaborators shipped samples in one of three forms: frozen whole blood, isolated PBMCs, or DNA extracted from either of those sample types. TCRbeta CDR3 regions were amplified from genomic DNA using the immunoSEQ Assay, a bias-controlled multiplex PCR. The authors' analysis ran thus. Within the assay, amplification of reference gene primers was used to estimate how many nucleated cells each sample contained. To quantify the absolute abundance of each unique TCRbeta CDR3 rearrangement, sequence reads were collapsed and filtered. For each sample, productive Simpson clonality was calculated by taking the square root of Simpson's diversity index across productive rearrangements. Imported from immuneACCESS, the table was reduced by TCRdb to in-frame sequences with V and J called. These copies leave out some clones; in studies compared against another copy, an unresolved V gene accounts for under half, and the cause of the remainder is not known. V, J and clone size reflect that table, while D and trimming were determined from the DNA. A total of about 260,000 clones appear in this sample, around 90% of them only once. About 2% of the sample comes from the top ten.

The V and J segments used are TRBV9 and TRBJ1-1; the D gene is possibly TRBD1, with 5 bases matching. Sequenced: peripheral blood. This clonotype was sampled from a woman in her forties or fifties who had recovered from COVID-19. CDR3 loop: CASSVDGSGRSIFF. Read as DNA, the sequence is TGTGCCAGCAGCGTAGATGGGTCAGGGAGGTCCATTTTCTTT. Reference TRBV9 and TRBJ1-1 proteins supply the regions before and after the CDR3; the full variable domain is: DSGVTQTPKHLITATGQRVTLRCSPRSGDLSVYWYQQSLDQGLQFLIQYYNGEERAKGNILERFSAQQFPDLHSELNLSSLELGDSALYFCASSVDGSGRSIFFGQGTRLTVV.